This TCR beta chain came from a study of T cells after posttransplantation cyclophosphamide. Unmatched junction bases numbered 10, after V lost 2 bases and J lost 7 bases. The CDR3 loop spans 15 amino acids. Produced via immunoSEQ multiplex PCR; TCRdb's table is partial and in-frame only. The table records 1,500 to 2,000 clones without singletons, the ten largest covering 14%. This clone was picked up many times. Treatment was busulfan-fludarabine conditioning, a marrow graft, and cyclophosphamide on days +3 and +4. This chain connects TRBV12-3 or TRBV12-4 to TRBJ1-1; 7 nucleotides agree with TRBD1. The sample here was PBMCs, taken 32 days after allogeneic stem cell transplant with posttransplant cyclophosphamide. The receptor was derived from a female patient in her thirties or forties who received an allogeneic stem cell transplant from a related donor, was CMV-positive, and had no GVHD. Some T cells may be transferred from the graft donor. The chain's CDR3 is CASSLRSDRAIEAFF. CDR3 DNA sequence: TGTGCCAGCAGTTTACGGTCCGACAGGGCGATTGAAGCTTTCTTT.